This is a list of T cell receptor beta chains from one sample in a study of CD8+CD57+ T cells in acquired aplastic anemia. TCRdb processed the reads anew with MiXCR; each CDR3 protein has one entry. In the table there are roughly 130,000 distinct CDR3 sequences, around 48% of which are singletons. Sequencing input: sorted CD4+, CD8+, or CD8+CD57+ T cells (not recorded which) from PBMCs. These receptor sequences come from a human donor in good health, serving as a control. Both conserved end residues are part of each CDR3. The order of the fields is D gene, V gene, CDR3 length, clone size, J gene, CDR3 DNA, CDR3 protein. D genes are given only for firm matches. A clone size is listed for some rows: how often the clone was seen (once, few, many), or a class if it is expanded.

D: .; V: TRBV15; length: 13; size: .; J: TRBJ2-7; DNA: TGTGCCACCAGCAGACCAGGGGTGGACGAGCAGTACTTC; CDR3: CATSRPGVDEQYF
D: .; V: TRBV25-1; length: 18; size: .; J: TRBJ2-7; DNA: TGTGCCAGCTCACCACCGCGAAGTTCGGGACAAGGGTTTTGGGAGCAGTACTTC; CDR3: CASSPPRSSGQGFWEQYF
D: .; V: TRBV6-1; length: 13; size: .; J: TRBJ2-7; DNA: TGTGCCAGCAGCCACGAGGGGGGGGACGAGCAGTACTTC; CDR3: CASSHEGGDEQYF
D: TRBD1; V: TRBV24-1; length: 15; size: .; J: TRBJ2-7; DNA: TGTGCCACCAGTGACGGCAGGGGGAACTCCTACGAGCAGTACTTC; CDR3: CATSDGRGNSYEQYF
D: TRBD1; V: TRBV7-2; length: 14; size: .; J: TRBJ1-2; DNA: TGTGCCAGCAGCTTAGCCAGGGGGGGCGATGGCTACACCTTC; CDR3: CASSLARGGDGYTF
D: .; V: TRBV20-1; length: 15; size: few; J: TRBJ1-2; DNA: TGCAGTGCTAGCCGGGGCGGATCCATGAAGGGTGGCTACACCTTC; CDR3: CSASRGGSMKGGYTF
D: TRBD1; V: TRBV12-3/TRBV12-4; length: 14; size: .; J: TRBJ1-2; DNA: TGTGCCAGCAGTCGGACAGGGGGACTCTATGGCTACACCTTC; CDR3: CASSRTGGLYGYTF
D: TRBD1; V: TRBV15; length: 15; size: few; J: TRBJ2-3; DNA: TGTGCCACCAGCAGAGAAGGGACAGCTACAGATACGCAGTATTTT; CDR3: CATSREGTATDTQYF
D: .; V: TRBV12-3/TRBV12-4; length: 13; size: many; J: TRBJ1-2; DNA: TGTGCCAGCAGCAGGGACCTAAAATATGGCTACACCTTC; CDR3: CASSRDLKYGYTF
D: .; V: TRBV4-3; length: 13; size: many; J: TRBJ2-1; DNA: TGCGCCAGCAGCCAAGATAAAGCCCTTGAGCAGTTCTTC; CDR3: CASSQDKALEQFF
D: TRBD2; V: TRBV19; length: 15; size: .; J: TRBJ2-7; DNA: TGTGCCAGTAGTATAGGTCGCGGGAGAACCTACGAGCAGTACTTC; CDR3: CASSIGRGRTYEQYF
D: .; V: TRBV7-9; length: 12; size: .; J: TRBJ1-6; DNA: TGTGCCAGCAGTATGGGTACTTCACCCCTCCACTTT; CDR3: CASSMGTSPLHF
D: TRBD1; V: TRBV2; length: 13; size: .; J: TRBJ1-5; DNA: TGTGCCAGTGGGACAGGGGAGACTCAGCCCCGGCATTTT; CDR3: CASGTGETQPRHF
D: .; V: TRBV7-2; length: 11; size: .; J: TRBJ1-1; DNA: TGTGCCAGCAGGGTGGACACTGAAGCTTTCTTT; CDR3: CASRVDTEAFF
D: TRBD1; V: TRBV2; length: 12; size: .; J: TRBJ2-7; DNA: TGTGCCGCCACAGGGGCAGCCTACGAGCAGTACTTC; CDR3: CAATGAAYEQYF
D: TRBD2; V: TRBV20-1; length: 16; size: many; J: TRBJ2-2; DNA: TGCAGTGCCCCCCCGAAACCGGGACTAGCAAAGGGGGAGCTGTTTTTT; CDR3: CSAPPKPGLAKGELFF
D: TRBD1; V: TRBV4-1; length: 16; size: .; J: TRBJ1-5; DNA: TGCGCCAGCAGCCAAGACGCGACAGGGGCCTTTCAGCCCCAGCATTTT; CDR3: CASSQDATGAFQPQHF
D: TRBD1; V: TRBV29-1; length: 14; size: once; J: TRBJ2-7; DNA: TGCAGCGTCCGGACGACAGGGGGGTTAAGCGAGCAGTACTTC; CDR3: CSVRTTGGLSEQYF
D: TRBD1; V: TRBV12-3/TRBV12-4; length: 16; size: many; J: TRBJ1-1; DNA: TGTGCCAGCAGTCCCCGGACAGGGACCATGAACACTGAAGCTTTCTTT; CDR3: CASSPRTGTMNTEAFF
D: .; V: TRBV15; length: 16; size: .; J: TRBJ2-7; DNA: TGTGCCACCAGCAGAGATCCGGGGACTGTAACCTACGAGCAGTACTTC; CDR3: CATSRDPGTVTYEQYF
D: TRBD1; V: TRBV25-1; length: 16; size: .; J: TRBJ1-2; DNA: TGTGCCAGCAGTGATATCGATTCGGGACAGAACTGTGGCTACACCTTC; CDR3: CASSDIDSGQNCGYTF
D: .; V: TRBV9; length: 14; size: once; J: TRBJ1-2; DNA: TGTGCCAGCAGCGACAGGGATCGTAACTATGGCTACACCTTC; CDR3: CASSDRDRNYGYTF
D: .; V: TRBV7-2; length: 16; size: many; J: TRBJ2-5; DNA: TGTGCCAGCAGCCCCTACCGGGGGCCCCACGGGGAGACCCAGTACTTC; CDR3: CASSPYRGPHGETQYF
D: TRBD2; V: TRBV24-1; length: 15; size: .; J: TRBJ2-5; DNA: TGTGCCACCAGTGATAGGACTAGCGGGTTGGAGACCCAGTACTTC; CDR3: CATSDRTSGLETQYF
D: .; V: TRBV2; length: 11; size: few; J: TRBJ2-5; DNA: TGTGCCAGCAATCTGGAAGAGACCCAGTACTTC; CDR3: CASNLEETQYF
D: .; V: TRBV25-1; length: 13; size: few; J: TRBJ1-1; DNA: TGTGCCAGCCTGGGGATGGGGGACACTGAAGCTTTCTTT; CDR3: CASLGMGDTEAFF
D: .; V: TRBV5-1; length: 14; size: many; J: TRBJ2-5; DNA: TGCGCCAGCAGTGGGAATAGGGTAGGAGAGACCCAGTACTTC; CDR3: CASSGNRVGETQYF
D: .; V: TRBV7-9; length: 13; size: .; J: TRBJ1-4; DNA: TGTGCCAGCAGCCAAGAAGTCGAAGAAAAACTGTTTTTT; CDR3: CASSQEVEEKLFF
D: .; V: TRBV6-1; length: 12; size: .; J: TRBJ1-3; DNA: TGTGCCAGCAGACACACTGGAAACACCATATATTTT; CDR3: CASRHTGNTIYF
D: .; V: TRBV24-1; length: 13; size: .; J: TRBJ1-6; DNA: TGTGCCACCAGTGAGGAGAGGGGTTCACCCCTCCACTTT; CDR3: CATSEERGSPLHF
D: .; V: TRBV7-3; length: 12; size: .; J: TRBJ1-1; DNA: TGTGCCAGCAGCTTAAAGTACGGCAGCCCGAGATTT; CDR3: CASSLKYGSPRF
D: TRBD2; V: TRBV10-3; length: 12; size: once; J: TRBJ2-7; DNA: TGTGCCATCAGTTGGAGCGGGGGTGAGCAGTACTTC; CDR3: CAISWSGGEQYF
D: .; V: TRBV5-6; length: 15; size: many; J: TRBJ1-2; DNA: TGTGCCAGCGGTGCGACAGTATCGTTCCAGGATGGCTACACCTTC; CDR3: CASGATVSFQDGYTF
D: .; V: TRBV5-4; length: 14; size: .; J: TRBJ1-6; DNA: TGTGCCAGCAGTTGGCCCGACGGAAAATCACCCCTCCACTTT; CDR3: CASSWPDGKSPLHF
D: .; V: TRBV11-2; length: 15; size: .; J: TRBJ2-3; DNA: TGTGCCAGCAGCTTAGGGGGGGTCTGCACAGATACGCAGTATTTT; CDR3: CASSLGGVCTDTQYF
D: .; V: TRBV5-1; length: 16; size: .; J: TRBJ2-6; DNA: TGCGCCAGCAGCCCCCTCGGGAGTCACAGGGCCAACGTCCTGACTTTC; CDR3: CASSPLGSHRANVLTF
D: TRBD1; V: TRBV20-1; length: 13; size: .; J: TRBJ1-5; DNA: TGCAGTGCTACAGGACAGGCGGGTCAGCCCCAGCATTTT; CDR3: CSATGQAGQPQHF
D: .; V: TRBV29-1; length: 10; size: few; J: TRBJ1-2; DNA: TGCAGCGTTGAACAGGGAGGCTACACCTTC; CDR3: CSVEQGGYTF
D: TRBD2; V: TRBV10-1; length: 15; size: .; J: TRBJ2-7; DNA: TGCGCCAGCAGTGAGGAGGCGGGAGGGCCCTACGGGCAGTACTTC; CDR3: CASSEEAGGPYGQYF
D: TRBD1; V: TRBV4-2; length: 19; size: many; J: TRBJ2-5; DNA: TGTGCCAGCAGCCGGCTCGGACAGGGGGCGATTCGAGAACGGGTGACCCAGTACTTC; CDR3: CASSRLGQGAIRERVTQYF
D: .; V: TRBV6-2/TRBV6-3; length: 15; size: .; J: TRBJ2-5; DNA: TGTGCCACCTCCCCCGGGGTTAGCTTATCAAGGACCCAGTACTTC; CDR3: CATSPGVSLSRTQYF
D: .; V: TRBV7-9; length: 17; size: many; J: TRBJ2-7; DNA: TGTGCCAGCAGCCCCCCACCTGCCTGGGACGGAGGCATGGAGCAGTACTTC; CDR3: CASSPPPAWDGGMEQYF
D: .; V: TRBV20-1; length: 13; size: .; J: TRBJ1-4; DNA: TGCAGTGCTAGAGGGACAGCACGGGGAGAGCTGTTTTTT; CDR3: CSARGTARGELFF
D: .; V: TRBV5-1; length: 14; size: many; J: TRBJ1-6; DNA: TGCGCCAGCAGCGTAGGACAAACAGATTCACCCCTCCACTTT; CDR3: CASSVGQTDSPLHF
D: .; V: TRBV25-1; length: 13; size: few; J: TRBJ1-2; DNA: TGTGCCAGCAGTGACGGAATGTTGGATGGCTACACCTTC; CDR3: CASSDGMLDGYTF
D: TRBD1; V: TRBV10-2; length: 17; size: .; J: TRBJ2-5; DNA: TGCGCCAGCAGTGACCCGACCGGGACAGGGAATCAAGAGACCCAGTACTTC; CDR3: CASSDPTGTGNQETQYF
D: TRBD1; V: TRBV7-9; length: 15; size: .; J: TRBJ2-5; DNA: TGTGCCAGCAGCGCCCGGACAGGGCCCCAAGAGACCCAGTACTTC; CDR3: CASSARTGPQETQYF
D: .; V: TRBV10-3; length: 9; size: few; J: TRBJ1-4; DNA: TGTGCCATCAGTGAAAAACTGTTTTTT; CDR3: CAISEKLFF
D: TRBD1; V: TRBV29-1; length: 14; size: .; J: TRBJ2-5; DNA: TGCAGCGTCGAAAACCGGGACAGGCAAGAGACCCAGTACTTC; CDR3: CSVENRDRQETQYF
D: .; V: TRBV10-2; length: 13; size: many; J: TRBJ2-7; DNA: TGCGCCAGCAGCCGGGACGAGACCTACGAGCAGTACTTC; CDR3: CASSRDETYEQYF
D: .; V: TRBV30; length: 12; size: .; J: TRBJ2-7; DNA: TGTGCCTGGAGTGTAGGTGCAGTCGAGCAGTACTTC; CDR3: CAWSVGAVEQYF
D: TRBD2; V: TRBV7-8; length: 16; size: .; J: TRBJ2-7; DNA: TGTGCCAGTCGGTACAGGGGACTAGCGGGGAGCTACGAGCAGTACTTC; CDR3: CASRYRGLAGSYEQYF
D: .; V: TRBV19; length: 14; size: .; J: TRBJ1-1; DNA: TGTGCCAGTAGCATCATTTCAGGGAACACTGAAGCTTTCTTT; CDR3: CASSIISGNTEAFF
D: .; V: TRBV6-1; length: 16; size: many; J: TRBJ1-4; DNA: TGTGCCAGCTGTGGGGTAATAACGTCAACTAATGAAAAACTGTTTTTT; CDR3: CASCGVITSTNEKLFF
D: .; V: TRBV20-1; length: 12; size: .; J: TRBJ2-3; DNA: TGCAGTGCCCACGGCCCTCCGGATACGCAGTATTTT; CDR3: CSAHGPPDTQYF
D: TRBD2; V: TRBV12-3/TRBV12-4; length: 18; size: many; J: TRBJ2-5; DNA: TGTGCCAGCAGACTCGGTGGGCTAGCGGGGGAATTACAAGAGACCCAGTACTTC; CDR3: CASRLGGLAGELQETQYF
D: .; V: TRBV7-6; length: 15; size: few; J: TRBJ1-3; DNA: TGTGCCAGCAGCCAAACGGACCGCCCTGGAAACACCATATATTTT; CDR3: CASSQTDRPGNTIYF